This T cell receptor (beta chain) was found in a study of cytomegalovirus exposure and HLA in healthy donors. Regarding the study as a whole: Earlier analysis yielded a pattern in which most TCR beta V segments were productive about 90% or about 30% of the time.

This PCR relied on a set of 60 Vbeta primers and 13 Jbeta primers. Original methodology: An analysis that came later counted tens of millions of unique TCR beta chains, 10 million to 12 million shared. Clones were sequenced by immunoSEQ multiplex PCR, and TCRdb holds only the in-frame ones, with some missing. V, J and clone size were drawn from that table, and D and trimming were deduced from the DNA. The sample yields roughly 120,000 clones, around 80% seen once. Points on this clone: Its specificity is not known.

V lost 1 base and J 0 bases, leaving 7 bases between the germline ends. The V gene's germline CDR1 is SGDLS and CDR2 YYNGEE. There are 14 residues in the CDR3. Sequencing was performed on PBMCs. The origin of this receptor is a man aged 45-60 years in good health and CMV-seronegative. The rearrangement uses TRBV9 and TRBJ1-1; D is uncertain. The CDR3, as DNA: TGTGCCAGCAGCGTAACCGAGCTGAACACTGAAGCTTTCTTT. As protein: CASSVTELNTEAFF.